This T cell receptor beta chain was obtained from a study of cytomegalovirus exposure and HLA in healthy donors. Overall study findings and caveats: Later work found that TCR association rates differed between HLA loci; DRB1 had the most and HLA-C the fewest.

The PCR ran on 60 Vbeta and 13 Jbeta primers. The table came from immunoSEQ multiplex PCR; TCRdb's copy has only in-frame clones and leaves some out. In the table there are around 140,000 clones, 65% to 85% of which are singletons. Remarks on this clone: Its target is unknown.

The CDR3 is 14 residues long. Germline CDR1 reads MRHNA; CDR2 reads SNTAGT. J gave up 0 bases and V 6 bases, and 4 bases lay outside the gene matches. V usage is TRBV6-4 and J usage is TRBJ2-7, with TRBD1 identical over 8 bases. The material sequenced was PBMCs. The TCR was taken from a man over 45 in good health and CMV-seronegative. DNA for the CDR3: TGTGCCAGCAGCGCCGACAGGGGCTCCTACGAGCAGTACTTC. Translation gives CASSADRGSYEQYF.